The rows below give T cell receptor beta chains drawn from one sample of a study of blood T cell repertoires in COVID-19. TCRdb's copy holds only in-frame clones and misses some; the assay was immunoSEQ multiplex PCR. The table shows under 200,000 clones, with around 83% occurring only once. What was sequenced was peripheral blood. These receptors were taken from a woman aged 70-85 years who had recovered from COVID-19. Both conserved end residues are part of each CDR3. A D gene is named only where the DNA matches it firmly. Size is omitted from some rows. Given values are once, few, many or a class for expanded clones.

clone size,D gene,J gene,V gene,CDR3 protein,CDR3 DNA
NA,TRBD2,TRBJ2-2,TRBV4-3,CASRGTTSTGELFF,TGCGCCAGCCGGGGGACTACGAGCACCGGGGAGCTGTTTTTT
NA,TRBD2,TRBJ2-3,TRBV10-1,CASSSGLAPDTQYF,TGCGCCAGCAGTTCCGGACTAGCCCCAGATACGCAGTATTTT
NA,TRBD1,TRBJ2-7,TRBV9,CASSATGTASYEQYF,TGTGCCAGCAGCGCAACCGGGACAGCAAGCTACGAGCAGTACTTC
NA,NA,TRBJ2-3,TRBV5-1,CASSSPGGRRTDTQYF,TGCGCCAGCAGCTCGCCCGGAGGGCGGCGCACAGATACGCAGTATTTT
NA,TRBD1,TRBJ2-5,TRBV28,CASSLGTAGGETQYF,TGTGCCAGCAGTTTAGGGACAGCCGGCGGAGAGACCCAGTACTTC
NA,TRBD1,TRBJ1-2,TRBV9,CASSVRGDRGFGYTF,TGTGCCAGCAGCGTAAGGGGGGACAGGGGTTTTGGCTACACCTTC
NA,TRBD2,TRBJ2-1,TRBV28,CASSPTSFSYNEQFF,TGTGCCAGCAGTCCGACTAGCTTCTCCTACAATGAGCAGTTCTTC
NA,TRBD2,TRBJ2-1,TRBV2,CASRGGTSGSSEQFF,TGTGCCAGCAGGGGGGGGACTAGCGGGAGTAGTGAGCAGTTCTTC
NA,NA,TRBJ1-6,TRBV12-3/TRBV12-4,CASRAGRSPLHF,TGTGCCAGCAGGGCGGGGAGGTCACCCCTCCACTTT
NA,NA,TRBJ2-7,TRBV27,CASSRRGSSITFYEQYF,TGTGCCAGCAGTAGAAGGGGATCCAGCATAACATTCTACGAGCAGTACTTC
NA,NA,TRBJ2-7,TRBV12-3/TRBV12-4,CASSPTYDEQYF,TGTGCCAGCAGCCCCACTTATGACGAGCAGTACTTC
NA,NA,TRBJ2-7,TRBV3-1/TRBV3-2,CASSQNLGWGGPYF,TGTGCCAGCAGCCAGAACCTAGGCTGGGGGGGCCCTTACTTC
NA,TRBD2,TRBJ2-5,TRBV28,CASRPGGPQETQYF,TGTGCCAGCAGACCGGGAGGGCCCCAAGAGACCCAGTACTTC
NA,TRBD1,TRBJ1-1,TRBV6-6,CASSPLPPFGQGVTEAFF,TGTGCCAGCAGTCCACTCCCCCCCTTTGGACAGGGGGTCACTGAAGCTTTCTTT
NA,NA,TRBJ2-7,TRBV28,CASRRALEAAYEQYF,TGTGCCAGCAGAAGGGCCCTGGAGGCCGCCTACGAGCAGTACTTC
NA,TRBD1,TRBJ1-3,TRBV7-9,CASSLVGRGATGNTIYF,TGTGCCAGCAGCTTAGTAGGCAGGGGGGCGACTGGAAACACCATATATTTT
NA,NA,TRBJ2-1,TRBV5-1,CASSLGRRGSSYNEQFF,TGCGCCAGCAGCTTGGGCAGGAGGGGTAGCTCCTACAATGAGCAGTTCTTC
once,TRBD2,TRBJ2-1,TRBV5-4,CASSPVAGELNNEQFF,TGTGCCAGCAGCCCTGTAGCGGGGGAACTAAACAATGAGCAGTTCTTC
NA,NA,TRBJ2-7,TRBV9,CASSVEGSEQYF,TGTGCCAGCAGCGTAGAGGGGTCCGAGCAGTACTTC
NA,NA,TRBJ1-1,TRBV5-1,CASSLGRGKDTEAFF,TGCGCCAGCAGCTTGGGGCGGGGGAAGGACACTGAAGCTTTCTTT
NA,NA,TRBJ1-5,TRBV2,CASSPDTGNQPQHF,TGTGCCAGCAGCCCGGACACCGGCAATCAGCCCCAGCATTTT
NA,TRBD1,TRBJ1-5,TRBV6-6,CASSRRQGAGNQPQHF,TGTGCCAGCAGCCGACGGCAGGGGGCAGGCAATCAGCCCCAGCATTTT
NA,NA,TRBJ2-1,TRBV5-5,CASSPPQGWHNEQFF,TGTGCCAGCAGCCCCCCACAGGGATGGCACAATGAGCAGTTCTTC
NA,TRBD1,TRBJ2-1,TRBV9,CASSAPGQTNNEQFF,TGTGCCAGCAGCGCTCCGGGACAGACTAACAATGAGCAGTTCTTC
NA,NA,TRBJ2-1,TRBV7-2,CASSPRLDNEQFF,TGTGCCAGCAGCCCTCGACTAGACAATGAGCAGTTCTTC
NA,NA,TRBJ2-1,TRBV9,CASSPRGYNEQFF,TGTGCCAGCAGCCCCCGAGGCTACAATGAGCAGTTCTTC
NA,NA,TRBJ1-5,TRBV18,CASSQGERNQPQHF,TGTGCCAGCTCACAGGGAGAGAGGAATCAGCCCCAGCATTTT
once,TRBD1,TRBJ1-5,TRBV19,CASSLRTGVTLPQHF,TGTGCCAGTAGCCTAAGGACAGGGGTGACTCTACCCCAGCATTTT
NA,NA,TRBJ2-1,TRBV12-5,CASGFNGAYNEQFF,TGTGCTAGTGGTTTTAATGGAGCGTACAATGAGCAGTTCTTC
NA,TRBD1,TRBJ2-7,TRBV30,CAWSVDRGYEQYF,TGTGCCTGGAGCGTGGACAGGGGATACGAGCAGTACTTC
NA,TRBD2,TRBJ2-1,TRBV5-1,CASSSAGWGTSFDEQFF,TGCGCCAGCAGCTCCGCGGGGTGGGGGACTAGTTTTGATGAGCAGTTCTTC
few,NA,TRBJ2-1,TRBV6-2/TRBV6-3,CASSYPGRANEQFF,TGTGCCAGCAGTTACCCCGGGCGGGCCAATGAGCAGTTCTTC
NA,NA,TRBJ2-7,TRBV5-1,CASSSSAGPTYEQYF,TGCGCCAGCAGCTCCTCGGCGGGCCCAACCTACGAGCAGTACTTC
NA,TRBD1,TRBJ1-1,TRBV7-9,CASSVGQGDTEAFF,TGTGCCAGCAGCGTGGGACAGGGGGACACTGAAGCTTTCTTT
once,NA,TRBJ2-1,TRBV11-2,CASKGTEGLGEQFF,TGTGCCAGCAAAGGGACTGAGGGGTTGGGTGAGCAGTTCTTC
once,NA,TRBJ1-1,TRBV7-9,CASSGRWDSEAFF,TGTGCCAGCAGCGGACGGTGGGACTCCGAAGCTTTCTTT
NA,NA,TRBJ1-1,TRBV12-3/TRBV12-4,CAVGGGNTEAFF,TGTGCCGTTGGGGGGGGGAACACTGAAGCTTTCTTT
NA,NA,TRBJ1-2,TRBV2,CASRQTGLGYTF,TGTGCCAGCAGACAAACAGGGCTTGGCTACACCTTC
NA,TRBD2,TRBJ2-1,TRBV9,CASTPRGEPVGQFF,TGTGCCAGCACCCCCCGGGGGGAACCTGTAGGGCAGTTCTTC
NA,NA,TRBJ2-2,TRBV10-1,CASRWDTDTGELFF,TGCGCCAGCAGGTGGGACACCGACACCGGGGAGCTGTTTTTT
NA,NA,TRBJ2-2,TRBV5-1,CASSFASTGELFF,TGCGCCAGCAGCTTTGCGAGTACCGGGGAGCTGTTTTTT
once,TRBD2,TRBJ2-3,TRBV5-4,CASSSGQRGSTDTQYF,TGTGCCAGCAGCTCTGGCCAGCGGGGCAGCACAGATACGCAGTATTTT
NA,NA,TRBJ1-2,TRBV29-1,CSSQGPGYGYTF,TGCAGCTCACAGGGTCCGGGCTATGGCTACACCTTC
NA,NA,TRBJ1-5,TRBV20-1,CSAKGTLGQHF,TGCAGTGCTAAAGGGACTTTGGGCCAGCATTTT
NA,NA,TRBJ1-1,TRBV2,CASSGYTEAFF,TGTGCCAGCAGTGGTTATACTGAAGCTTTCTTT
NA,NA,TRBJ2-1,TRBV28,CASSLVTSPYNEQFF,TGTGCCAGCAGTTTAGTCACTAGCCCCTACAATGAGCAGTTCTTC
NA,NA,TRBJ1-1,TRBV19,CATRVDGEGEAFF,TGTGCCACCCGAGTGGACGGGGAGGGGGAAGCTTTCTTT
NA,NA,TRBJ2-7,TRBV28,CASSFRYEQYF,TGTGCCAGCAGTTTCCGGTACGAGCAGTACTTC
NA,TRBD2,TRBJ2-1,TRBV7-9,CASSAQGAGGNEQFF,TGTGCCAGCAGCGCCCAGGGAGCGGGGGGGAATGAGCAGTTCTTC
NA,NA,TRBJ1-2,TRBV21-1,CASSKRPFSTEKYGYTF,TGTGCCAGCAGCAAACGACCGTTTAGTACAGAGAAGTATGGCTACACCTTC
NA,NA,TRBJ1-5,TRBV2,CASSEGGQPQHF,TGTGCCAGCAGTGAGGGGGGTCAGCCCCAGCATTTT
NA,NA,TRBJ1-5,TRBV7-9,CASSLGDIHAGQPQHF,TGTGCCAGCAGCTTAGGAGACATCCATGCAGGTCAGCCCCAGCATTTT
NA,NA,TRBJ2-2,TRBV18,CATSRGAGELFF,TGTGCCACCTCCCGAGGTGCCGGGGAGCTGTTTTTT
NA,TRBD1,TRBJ1-4,TRBV25-1,CASSRDRGLTNEKLFF,TGTGCCAGCAGTAGGGACAGGGGGCTCACTAATGAAAAACTGTTTTTT
NA,TRBD1,TRBJ2-7,TRBV15,CATSRGVGTGGYEQYF,TGTGCCACCAGCAGAGGTGTGGGGACAGGGGGCTACGAGCAGTACTTC